The entry below describes one T cell receptor (beta chain). The study drew participants aged about 18 to 89 years from some 23 US areas. Per the authors' pipeline: The authors estimated nucleated cell counts from reference gene primer amplification. Sequenced by immunoSEQ multiplex PCR; TCRdb stores in-frame clones only, minus some. V, J and clone size reflect that table, while D and trimming were determined from the DNA. The sample has 200,000 or so clones, approximately 89% seen once. The sample originates from a study of blood T cell repertoires in COVID-19. The wider study: Acute and convalescent COVID-19 samples came from the United States, Italy and Spain. From T cells, B-cell-depleted T cells, or PBMCs came the material, which was cDNA or gDNA.

The TCR comes from a woman aged 40 to 49 with acute COVID-19. Sequencing was carried out using PBMCs or T cells enriched from blood (not recorded which).

CDR3 protein: CASSRTGHPRNEQFF. CDR3 in DNA: TGTGCCAGCAGCCGGACAGGGCACCCTAGGAATGAGCAGTTCTTC. This chain links TRBV7-6 with TRBJ2-1, with TRBD1 matching 8 bases. V gave up 5 bases and J gave up 7 bases; unmatched junction bases: 10. Germline lookup yields CDR1 SGHVS and CDR2 FNYEAQ. This CDR3 comprises 15 residues.